A selection of T cell receptor beta chains follows, all from one sample in a study of blood T cell repertoires in COVID-19. The protocol was immunoSEQ multiplex PCR, while the TCRdb copy is restricted to in-frame clones and leaves out a portion. The table has 230,000 or so clones, 80% to 85% seen once. The sample taken for sequencing was peripheral blood. Receptors were obtained from a human donor in a cohort sampled during active COVID-19. Each CDR3 is given without its conserved first and last residue. Some rows have no size entry. The others give once, few or many, or a class for an expanded clone.

V,size,J,CDR3
TRBV7-2,-,TRBJ2-1,ASSSQWEGYNEQF
TRBV27,-,TRBJ2-3,ASTPTRTDTQY
TRBV9,-,TRBJ2-1,ASSPGGDRAYNEQF
TRBV10-3,-,TRBJ2-7,AISGTSGRAQEQY
TRBV20-1,-,TRBJ2-5,SASSLETQY
TRBV4-3,-,TRBJ1-1,ASSQDVRGPNTEAF
TRBV9,-,TRBJ1-1,ASSPQGFGRTEAF
TRBV6-6,-,TRBJ2-5,ASSSQQETQY
TRBV28,-,TRBJ1-2,ASSPAPGYYGYT
TRBV6-6,-,TRBJ1-4,ASSLTGRYEKLF
TRBV19,-,TRBJ2-1,ASSTYWTSGIPEQF
TRBV19,-,TRBJ2-1,ASSISAASSYNEQF
TRBV11-3,-,TRBJ2-2,ASSLGTGAMNTGELF
TRBV9,-,TRBJ1-2,ASSVGQGRTGYT
TRBV5-6,-,TRBJ2-7,ASSVGLAVVYSYEQY
TRBV5-1,-,TRBJ2-5,ASSRGGLAERETQY
TRBV28,once,TRBJ1-2,ASSSLNYGYT